The 30 T cell receptor beta chains below come from one sample, sequenced in a study of patients and donors after allogeneic stem cell transplantation. TCRdb itself ran the RT-PCR reads through MiXCR, one entry per CDR3 protein. The sample lists approximately 140,000 distinct CDR3 sequences, approximately 37% seen once, with about 50% in the top ten. The sample comprised blood, either unsorted or a sorted T cell fraction (not recorded which). The receptors shown here come from a human donor who was either an allogeneic HSCT recipient or a stem cell or donor lymphocyte infusion donor (not recorded which). It is not recorded whose cells these are; they may come from a transplant donor.

This rearrangement joins TRBV12-3 or TRBV12-4 to TRBJ1-5; the match to TRBD1 covers 8 bases. There are 17 residues in the CDR3. The V and J ends lost 6 bases and 3 bases, in that order; junction bases with no gene match: 13. The CDR3 loop reads CASRPWSRGLNNQPQHF. DNA for the CDR3: TGTGCCAGCAGGCCTTGGTCCAGGGGGCTGAACAATCAGCCCCAGCATTTT.

This clonotype has only a few counts. CDR3 loop: CASSLGTASNTEAFF. For the CDR3, the DNA is TGTGCCAGCAGCTTAGGGACAGCTTCGAACACTGAAGCTTTCTTT. The V and J genes are TRBV9 and TRBJ1-1, with TRBD1 matching over 7 bases. After removal of 4 bases from V and 1 base from J, the junction contained 7 bases not matched to a gene. Looked up from germline, CDR1 is SGDLS and CDR2 is YYNGEE. The CDR3 runs 15 residues. Filled out from reference TRBV9 and TRBJ1-1, the complete variable domain reads DSGVTQTPKHLITATGQRVTLRCSPRSGDLSVYWYQQSLDQGLQFLIQYYNGEERAKGNILERFSAQQFPDLHSELNLSSLELGDSALYFCASSLGTASNTEAFFGQGTRLTVV.

This clonotype has more than one count but fewer than ten. J is TRBJ1-1 and V is TRBV7-9; 7 nucleotides line up with TRBD1. J gave up 4 bases and V 6 bases, and 2 bases lay outside the gene matches. The CDR3 sequence is 12 residues long. Germline V gene lookup returns CDR1 SEHNR and CDR2 FQNEAQ (reference sequence). CDR3 DNA: TGTGCCAGCAGTCGACAGGGCACTGAAGCTTTCTTT. It is translated as CASSRQGTEAFF.

V is TRBV12-3 or TRBV12-4 and J is TRBJ1-2; the D is unclear. CDR3 length: 12 amino acids. V was pared by 4 bases and J by 3 bases, with 6 bases between. Here the CDR3 reads CASSSHDYGYTF. The CDR3 bases are TGTGCCAGCAGTTCTCACGACTATGGCTACACCTTC.

The chain is built from TRBV28 and TRBJ2-7; TRBD1 might be the D (5 bases). Germline V gene data show CDR1 as MDHEN and CDR2 as SYDVKM. V lost 5 bases and J lost 2, with 7 bases in between. This CDR3 contains 12 residues. For the CDR3, the DNA is TGTGCCAGCAGTGACAGCCCCTACGAGCAGTACGTC. Translating it yields CASSDSPYEQYV.

V and J are TRBV7-2 and TRBJ2-3; D may be TRBD2 (6 bases). V lost 1 base and J lost 5, with 13 bases in between. Germline loops: CDR1 SGHTA, CDR2 FQGNSA. This CDR3 has 15 residues. Here the CDR3 reads CASSLGPAGGDTQYF. The CDR3 nucleotides are TGTGCCAGCAGCTTAGGGCCGGCCGGGGGAGATACGCAGTATTTT.

This chain joins TRBV20-1 and TRBJ1-2; possible D gene TRBD1, 5 bases. The germline CDR1 and CDR2 sequences are DFQATT and SNEGSKA (reference sequence). The V and J ends lost 3 bases and 3 bases respectively, with 23 bases between them. This CDR3 spans 17 amino acids. As DNA, the CDR3 is TGCAGTGCTAGGGGGGACCGCGCGGGCGGATCGTACTATGGCTACACCTTC. This sequence encodes CSARGDRAGGSYYGYTF.

This clonotype was observed a few times. The chain carries TRBV7-6 and TRBJ2-5, with D unclear. CDR1 and CDR2 from the germline V gene are SGHVS and FNYEAQ. V was cut by 11 bases and J by 5 bases, with 9 bases left in between. This CDR3 comprises 10 residues. The CDR3 region is CAVRKETQYF. The CDR3 DNA follows: TGTGCCGTTAGGAAGGAGACCCAGTACTTC.

This chain uses TRBV11-2 with TRBJ2-5; 9 bases line up with TRBD1. CDR3 size: 14 residues. V lost 6 bases to trimming and J lost 5 bases; unmatched junction nucleotides: 7. Germline assignment: CDR1 SGHAT and CDR2 FQNNGV. This chain's CDR3 is CASRRQGGVETQYF. As DNA, the CDR3 is TGTGCCAGCAGGCGACAGGGGGGAGTGGAGACCCAGTACTTC.

The V and J genes are TRBV12-3 or TRBV12-4 and TRBJ1-2, with a possible D match to TRBD1 (5 bases). This CDR3 is 12 amino acids long. The V end was cut by 6 bases, the J end by 8 bases, with 13 bases between. The CDR3 sequence: CASSLTGDGYTF. The DNA for the CDR3 is TGTGCCAGCAGCTTAACGGGGGACGGCTACACCTTC.

This clonotype was picked up a small number of times. The V call is TRBV5-5, the J call TRBJ1-1; no definite D call. CDR3 length: 14 residues. Trimming took off 5 bases at V and 1 base at J, with 12 bases between the two ends. The germline V gene encodes CDR1 SGHKS and CDR2 YYEKEE (reference sequence). CDR3 in amino acids: CASRPQVRNTEAFF. DNA for the CDR3: TGTGCCAGCAGGCCCCAGGTTAGGAACACTGAAGCTTTCTTT.

The rearrangement links TRBV5-5 to TRBJ1-5; the D is unclear. The CDR3 has 13 amino acids. Trimming shortened V by 3 bases and J by 11 bases, and 15 bases separated the two germline ends. The germline gives CDR1 SGHKS, CDR2 YYEKEE (reference sequence). The CDR3 sequence is CASSSDSIRAQHF. The CDR3 DNA sequence: TGTGCCAGCAGCTCGGACTCCATTCGAGCCCAGCATTTT. The full variable domain, its missing parts supplied by reference TRBV5-5 and TRBJ1-5, is DAGVTQSPTHLIKTRGQQVTLRCSPISGHKSVSWYQQVLGQGPQFIFQYYEKEERGRGNFPDRFSARQFPNYSSELNVNALLLGDSALYLCASSSDSIRAQHFGDGTRLSIL.

This clonotype was picked up a small number of times. The chain joins TRBV12-3 or TRBV12-4 to TRBJ2-1, with 7 bases fitting TRBD1. This CDR3 has 15 residues. Trimming removed 5 bases from V and 10 bases from J; junction bases left unmatched: 14. The CDR3 loop is CASSVRDSLSFEQFF. CDR3 nucleotide sequence: TGTGCCAGCAGTGTCCGGGACAGCCTATCCTTCGAGCAGTTCTTC.

J is TRBJ1-2 and V is TRBV7-9; D not resolved. Trimming shortened V by 11 bases and J by 10 bases, and 23 bases separated the two germline ends. Germline CDR1 is SEHNR and CDR2 is FQNEAQ (reference sequence). The CDR3 is made up of 13 amino acids. The DNA for the CDR3 is TGTGCCGCCGCCGGGCAGGAGCTAGGAGCCTACACCTTC. Translated, it gives CAAAGQELGAYTF.

This chain joins TRBV27 and TRBJ2-1; the D gene could be TRBD1 or TRBD2 (6 bases each). This CDR3 region has 17 residues. Germline loops: CDR1 MNHEY, CDR2 SMNVEV (reference sequence). Deletions cut 1 base from V and 4 bases from J, with 17 bases between. The CDR3 here is CASSLWGDKRYYNEQFF. CDR3 DNA sequence: TGTGCCAGCAGTTTATGGGGGGACAAGAGGTATTACAATGAGCAGTTCTTC.

This clonotype appeared a few times. This chain connects TRBV29-1 to TRBJ1-3; no reliable D call. The ends were cut back, 4 bases at V and 0 bases at J, with 10 bases in the middle. The CDR3 runs to 14 residues. The germline CDR1 and CDR2 sequences are SQVTM and ANQGSEA. The DNA of the CDR3 is TGCAGCGTTGGGAAGGGCTCCTCTGGAAACACCATATATTTT. Its protein product is CSVGKGSSGNTIYF.

V gene TRBV6-2 or TRBV6-3 combines with J gene TRBJ1-2; D gene uncertain. In germline, CDR1 is MNHEY, CDR2 SVGEGT. V gave up 6 bases and J gave up 3 bases, with 20 bases separating them. The CDR3 covers 16 residues. The CDR3 reads CASRERGLPRDYGYTF. CDR3 DNA sequence: TGTGCCAGCAGGGAGAGAGGACTACCCCGGGACTATGGCTACACCTTC.

The chain couples TRBV7-2 to TRBJ2-1, with D hard to call. Germline lookup yields CDR1 SGHTA and CDR2 FQGNSA. Trimming removed 3 bases at V and 8 bases at J, with 5 bases between. The CDR3 sequence is 11 residues long. The CDR3: CASSFADEQFF. The CDR3 bases are TGTGCCAGCAGCTTTGCCGATGAGCAGTTCTTC.

The chain recombines TRBV7-9 with TRBJ1-6, with D unresolved. The CDR3 runs to 19 residues. From germline, CDR1 is SEHNR and CDR2 FQNEAQ (reference sequence). V lost 5 bases to trimming and J lost 6 bases, with 26 bases between them. CDR3 protein: CASSAGNHEYKWINSPLHF. The CDR3 DNA reads as TGTGCCAGCAGCGCCGGAAACCACGAATATAAATGGATTAATTCACCCCTCCACTTT.

This clonotype was seen only a few times. The chain has TRBV20-1 and TRBJ1-2, with 8 bases identical to TRBD1. V lost 5 bases and J lost 4; bases outside the gene matches: 3. CDR1 is DFQATT, CDR2 SNEGSKA, per germline (reference sequence). The CDR3 contains 12 residues. The CDR3 DNA sequence: TGCAGTGCTCCCGACAGGGGCTATGGCTACACCTTC. Protein: CSAPDRGYGYTF.

A few counts support this clonotype. This chain connects TRBV27 to TRBJ1-5, with D hard to call. Germline CDR1 reads MNHEY; CDR2 reads SMNVEV (reference sequence). The CDR3 contains 14 residues. V gave up 6 bases and J gave up 9 bases, with 18 bases separating them. In DNA form, the CDR3 reads TGTGCCAGCAGCCCCCAATTCCCTGGAACGCCCCAGCATTTT. Its protein product is CASSPQFPGTPQHF.

The genes are TRBV9 and TRBJ1-6; no clear D. Deletions cut 4 bases from V and 9 bases from J, with 17 bases between. Germline assignment: CDR1 SGDLS and CDR2 YYNGEE. CDR3 length equals 15 residues. The CDR3 loop reads CASSPLSASSSPLHF. As DNA, the CDR3 is TGTGCCAGCAGCCCCCTATCAGCATCAAGTTCACCCCTCCACTTT.

The rearrangement links TRBV20-1 to TRBJ2-1; possible D gene TRBD2, 5 bases. The CDR3 sequence is 15 residues long. Germline V gene data show CDR1 as DFQATT and CDR2 as SNEGSKA (reference sequence). Trimming pared 0 bases from V and 0 bases from J, leaving 9 bases between. The CDR3, as DNA: TGCAGTGCTAGAGATCTTACTAGCTCCTACAATGAGCAGTTCTTC. Amino acid sequence: CSARDLTSSYNEQFF.

The V call is TRBV20-1, the J call TRBJ1-1; the match to TRBD1 covers 8 bases. The trim removed 4 bases at V and 3 bases at J, leaving 7 bases unmatched. This CDR3 has 14 residues. The germline V gene encodes CDR1 DFQATT and CDR2 SNEGSKA (reference sequence). DNA of the CDR3: TGCAGTGCTACCGACGCAGGGGGCTACACTGAAGCTTTCTTT. It is translated as CSATDAGGYTEAFF.

This chain links TRBV20-1 with TRBJ1-6, with D tentatively TRBD1 (6 bases). Germline V lookup: CDR1 DFQATT, CDR2 SNEGSKA (reference sequence). V dropped 1 base and J dropped 5 bases, with 12 bases sitting between them. The CDR3 is 15 residues long. In DNA form, the CDR3 reads TGCAGTGCTAGAGTTCAGACAGGAGATAATTCACCCCTCCACTTT. Translating it yields CSARVQTGDNSPLHF.

The chain combines TRBV4-3 with TRBJ2-2; TRBD1 might be the D (6 bases). Trimming cost V 0 bases and J 6 bases, with 14 bases left between them. Germline lookup yields CDR1 LGHNA and CDR2 YSLEER. There are 16 residues in the CDR3. DNA for the CDR3: TGCGCCAGCAGCCAAGAAGCGGCAGGGGTCCCCGGGGAGCTGTTTTTT. Protein: CASSQEAAGVPGELFF.

V and J are TRBV5-1 and TRBJ1-2; D might be TRBD1 (6 bases). This CDR3 region has 15 residues. Germline V gene lookup returns CDR1 SGHRS and CDR2 YFSETQ. Trimming shortened V by 0 bases and J by 2 bases, and 11 bases separated the two germline ends. The CDR3 spells CASSLEQGQNYGYTF. The CDR3 DNA sequence: TGCGCCAGCAGCTTGGAACAGGGTCAAAACTATGGCTACACCTTC.

This chain connects TRBV28 to TRBJ1-1; the D is unclear. Deletions cut 6 bases from V and 4 bases from J, with 6 bases between. The CDR3 loop spans 11 amino acids. In germline, CDR1 is MDHEN, CDR2 SYDVKM. Written as DNA, the CDR3 is TGTGCCAGCAGATATGGCACTGAAGCTTTCTTT. Protein product: CASRYGTEAFF.

The rearrangement links TRBV6-6 to TRBJ1-5, with D possibly being TRBD1 (5 bases). Germline V CDR1 and CDR2: MNHNY, SVGAGI (reference sequence). The CDR3 is 14 amino acids. Trimming pared 6 bases from V and 6 bases from J, leaving 15 bases between. The CDR3 protein is CASSRREAGQPQHF. CDR3 bases: TGTGCCAGCAGCCGCAGGGAAGCGGGTCAGCCCCAGCATTTT.

J is TRBJ2-1 and V is TRBV9; TRBD2 agrees at 8 bases. The CDR3 runs 15 residues. The germline V gene has CDR1 SGDLS and CDR2 YYNGEE. With 0 bases clipped from V and 5 bases from J, the junction kept 4 bases outside the gene matches. CDR3 coding DNA: TGTGCCAGCAGCGTAGTAGGGACTAGGCACAATGAGCAGTTCTTC. The encoded protein is CASSVVGTRHNEQFF.